This is a list of T cell receptor beta chains from one sample in a study of T cell responses to AZD1222 COVID-19 vaccine. The data were produced by immunoSEQ multiplex PCR, yet TCRdb's version contains in-frame clones alone and is incomplete. This table has around 170,000 clones, around 88% appearing once. Sequencing was performed on peripheral blood, taken 28 days after the second AZD1222 dose. These receptors originate from an adult who received the AZD1222 COVID-19 vaccine. Each CDR3 is given with its conserved first and last residue. Fields, in order: V gene, clone size, D gene, J gene, CDR3 DNA, CDR3 protein. The D gene is left open where the match is weak. Clone size is not always given. Where it is, it says once, few, many or a class for expanded clones.

>TRBV27|-|-|TRBJ1-2
TGTGCCAGCAGTTTCGAACGGGGCTATGGCTACACCTTC
CASSFERGYGYTF
>TRBV10-3|-|TRBD1|TRBJ1-2
TGTGCCATCAGTGTTGAGGGACAGGGTGGGAGCTACACCTTC
CAISVEGQGGSYTF
>TRBV5-1|-|TRBD1|TRBJ1-2
TGCGCCAGCAGCTTGGGTACAGGGGGTTCAAACTATGGCTACACCTTC
CASSLGTGGSNYGYTF
>TRBV6-2/TRBV6-3|-|-|TRBJ2-1
TGTGCCAGCAGCCACGGGACTGAGCAGTTCTTC
CASSHGTEQFF
>TRBV28|-|-|TRBJ2-7
TGTGCCAGCAGCACCTCCACCACCTACGAGCAGTACTTC
CASSTSTTYEQYF
>TRBV5-4|-|-|TRBJ1-2
TGTGCCAGCAGCCTCCGGGGGACGGGTGGCTACACCTTC
CASSLRGTGGYTF
>TRBV7-3|-|-|TRBJ1-2
TGTGCCAGCAGCTTAGACGGGGGCAGTTATGGCTACACCTTC
CASSLDGGSYGYTF
>TRBV6-1|-|TRBD1|TRBJ1-5
TGTGCCAGCAGTGAAGACAGGGGCCTTGGCAATCAGCCCCAGCATTTT
CASSEDRGLGNQPQHF
>TRBV7-3|-|TRBD1|TRBJ2-7
TGTGCCAGCAGCTTAGAATCGGGACAGCCCTACGAGCAGTACTTC
CASSLESGQPYEQYF
>TRBV5-6|-|TRBD1|TRBJ2-7
TGTGCCAGCAGCTTGGGACAGGGTAGGCACTACGAGCAGTACTTC
CASSLGQGRHYEQYF
>TRBV2|-|TRBD1|TRBJ1-2
TGTGCCAGCAGTGATTCGGGACAGGTACATGGCTACACCTTC
CASSDSGQVHGYTF
>TRBV7-3|few|-|TRBJ1-1
TGTGCCAGCAGCCCCTTACCGGCAGGGACGCCGAACACTGAAGCTTTCTTT
CASSPLPAGTPNTEAFF
>TRBV30|-|TRBD1|TRBJ1-2
TGTGCCTGGAGTGTACGGCAGACAGGGAATGGCTACACCTTC
CAWSVRQTGNGYTF
>TRBV27|-|TRBD1|TRBJ2-1
TGTGCCAGCAGACCACAATCCATCGGGACAGGGATGCATGAGCAGTTCTTC
CASRPQSIGTGMHEQFF
>TRBV19|few|-|TRBJ1-6
TGTGCCAGTAGTATACGGCAGCTAACGAATTCACCCCTCCACTTT
CASSIRQLTNSPLHF
>TRBV7-2|-|TRBD1|TRBJ1-6
TGTGCCAGCAGCATCGCCAGGGGGAATTCACCCCTCCACTTT
CASSIARGNSPLHF
>TRBV6-1|-|-|TRBJ2-2
TGTGCCAGCAGTGAAAACTCCTTCACCGGGGAGCTGTTTTTT
CASSENSFTGELFF
>TRBV19|-|-|TRBJ1-1
TGTGCCAGTAGATACCAGGAGTTGAACACTGAAGCTTTCTTT
CASRYQELNTEAFF
>TRBV5-1|-|-|TRBJ1-2
TGCGCCAGCAGAGAGACGGACCTCTATGGCTACACCTTC
CASRETDLYGYTF
>TRBV9|-|-|TRBJ2-2
TGTGCCAGCAGCGTAGCCACCGCGAACACCGGGGAGCTGTTTTTT
CASSVATANTGELFF
>TRBV7-3|-|-|TRBJ2-5
TGTGCCAGCAGCTTAAATCCAGCGCCGGTTAACGGGGAGACCCAGTACTTC
CASSLNPAPVNGETQYF
>TRBV20-1|-|-|TRBJ1-4
TGCAGTGCTAGTGGACAGTGGGGGAGTGAAAAACTGTTTTTT
CSASGQWGSEKLFF